What follows describes a single T cell receptor beta chain. The target antigen is unknown. The data originate from a study of CD8 T cells in ankylosing spondylitis. Whole-study findings and limits: There was a TCR beta motif, made of fewer than 10 highly homologous variants, that appeared characteristic of ankylosing spondylitis blood. It was reported that disease-linked clones were significantly enriched in matched ankylosing spondylitis synovial fluid. Some of these motif variants have turned up before, in reports on reactive arthritis synovial fluid and blood.

A quantitative 5'-RACE method, one with molecular barcodes, was used to make TCR beta libraries. TCRdb analysed the 5' RACE reads with MiXCR anew, one entry per CDR3 protein. The table lists around 100,000 distinct CDR3 sequences, about 8.1% of them singletons. The CDR3 loop spans 13 amino acids. The V gene's germline CDR1 is MNHEY and CDR2 SMNVEV (reference sequence). V gave up 9 bases and J gave up 8 bases; unmatched junction bases: 6. This TCR was recovered from a male donor with ankylosing spondylitis. Sequenced sample: blood, either unsorted or a sorted T cell fraction (not recorded which). The V call is TRBV27, the J call TRBJ1-4; 10 bases agree with TRBD1. The CDR3 nucleotides are TGTGCCAGGAGGACAGGGGGAGGCGAAAAACTGTTTTTT. It specifies CARRTGGGEKLFF.